The 29 T cell receptor beta chains in this list originate from one sample, sequenced in a study of CD8+CD57+ T cells in acquired aplastic anemia. Genomic DNA acted as the template from which TCR beta VDJ combination and CDR3 sequence profiling were carried out. TCRdb independently ran MiXCR on the reads; one entry per CDR3 protein. This sample carries around 140,000 distinct CDR3 sequences, 40% to 45% of them seen once, and the ten largest clones take more than 7%. Sequencing was performed on sorted CD4+, CD8+, or CD8+CD57+ T cells (not recorded which) from PBMCs. The source is a human donor in good health, serving as a control.

The sample holds many counts of this clonotype. This rearrangement joins TRBV7-9 to TRBJ2-5, with 9 bases lining up with TRBD2. CDR3 length equals 14 residues. Germline V gene sequence: CDR1 SEHNR, CDR2 FQNEAQ (reference sequence). V shed 6 bases, J shed 5 bases, and the junction held 7 bases outside the gene matches. For the CDR3, the DNA is TGTGCCAGCAGTCTAGGACTAGCGAAGGAGACCCAGTACTTC. This codes for CASSLGLAKETQYF.

This clonotype was picked up many times. The chain is built from TRBV7-6 and TRBJ2-7, with no clear D. In germline, CDR1 is SGHVS, CDR2 FNYEAQ. V shed 1 base and J shed 3 bases, with 10 bases lying between them. The CDR3 runs to 14 residues. CDR3 residues: CASSLGPLYYEQYF. In DNA, the CDR3 is TGTGCCAGCAGCTTAGGGCCCCTCTACTACGAGCAGTACTTC.

Regarding this clonotype: A read error may account for a junction end that differs from germline. This chain links TRBV4-1 with TRBJ1-4; D may be TRBD1 (5 bases). CDR3 length: 20 amino acids. Per the germline V gene, CDR1 is MGHRA and CDR2 is YSYEKL. CDR3 in amino acids: CASSQVLGLDIRGTNEELFF. CDR3 sequence (DNA): TGCGCCAGCAGCCAAGTCTTAGGACTCGACATAAGGGGAACTAATGAAGAACTGTTTTTT.

This clonotype was observed many times. The chain is built from TRBV12-3 or TRBV12-4 and TRBJ1-1, with D unresolved. The V end lost 1 base, the J end lost 11 bases, and 11 bases lay between the germline ends. The CDR3 runs 12 residues. The CDR3 is CASSLGTPRAFF. CDR3 nucleotides: TGTGCCAGCAGTTTAGGGACCCCGCGTGCTTTCTTT.

The table lists this clonotype with many counts. This chain connects TRBV4-1 to TRBJ1-6; no firm D call. Germline lookup yields CDR1 MGHRA and CDR2 YSYEKL. The CDR3 is 15 amino acids. Trimming cost V 4 bases and J 3 bases, with 10 bases left between them. CDR3 coding DNA: TGCGCCAGCAGCCGAGAAATCGACTATAATTCACCCCTCCACTTT. The encoded protein is CASSREIDYNSPLHF.

The genes are TRBV5-4 and TRBJ1-6; no definite D call. Trimming removed 2 bases at V and 8 bases at J, with 23 bases between. From germline, CDR1 is SGHNT and CDR2 YYREEE (reference sequence). The CDR3 totals 18 residues. CDR3 loop: CASSLSGSPTDTDSPLHF. The CDR3, as DNA: TGTGCCAGCAGCTTATCCGGCTCACCAACCGACACGGATTCACCCCTCCACTTT. Based on the CDR3 plus reference TRBV5-4 and TRBJ1-6, the full variable domain is ETGVTQSPTHLIKTRGQQVTLRCSSQSGHNTVSWYQQALGQGPQFIFQYYREEENGRGNFPPRFSGLQFPNYSSELNVNALELDDSALYLCASSLSGSPTDTDSPLHFGNGTRLTVT.

On this clonotype: A much larger clone lies one base from this, so it may be a read error. The gene calls are TRBV12-3 or TRBV12-4 and TRBJ2-3, with D maybe TRBD1 (6 bases). Between the trimmed V and J ends, which lost 1 base and 6 bases, there was a span of 11 bases. The CDR3 extends over 14 amino acids. CDR3: CASSLEGVSDTQYF. The CDR3 nucleotides read TGTGCCAGCAGTTTAGAGGGGGTCTCCGATACGCAGTATTTT.

There are many counts of this clonotype. CDR3 DNA sequence: TGTGCCAGCACCGGCTGGGGGTCTGGGGCCAACGTCCTGACTTTC. Translated: CASTGWGSGANVLTF. The genes are TRBV6-1 and TRBJ2-6, with D perhaps being TRBD1 or TRBD2 (5 bases each). In germline, CDR1 is MNHNS, CDR2 SASEGT. Trimming stripped 7 bases from V and 1 base from J, with 11 bases between. The CDR3 has 15 amino acids.

This clonotype showed up many times. This sequence joins TRBV20-1 and TRBJ2-1, with 7 positions matching TRBD1. Germline assignment: CDR1 DFQATT and CDR2 SNEGSKA (reference sequence). CDR3 size: 17 residues. V lost 1 base and J lost 0; bases outside the gene matches: 9. Written as DNA, the CDR3 is TGCAGTGCTAGAGTTACAAGGGGGCTCAGCTCCTACAATGAGCAGTTCTTC. Its translation: CSARVTRGLSSYNEQFF.

This clonotype was picked up many times. This chain joins TRBV12-3 or TRBV12-4 and TRBJ1-2; D is possibly TRBD1 (6 bases). The CDR3 is made up of 11 amino acids. The V end was cut by 9 bases, the J end by 5 bases, with 10 bases between. The CDR3 sequence is CASARGYGYTF. In DNA form, the CDR3 reads TGTGCCAGTGCAAGGGGGTATGGCTACACCTTC.

This clonotype was counted a few times. The chain links TRBV3-1 to TRBJ1-1, with D hard to call. The V end lost 8 bases, the J end lost 7 bases, and 14 bases lay between the germline ends. This CDR3 region has 12 residues. Germline lookup yields CDR1 LGHDT and CDR2 YNNKEL (reference sequence). This CDR3 is CASGKIKGEAFF. DNA for the CDR3: TGTGCCAGCGGAAAGATAAAGGGTGAAGCTTTCTTT.

There are many counts of this clonotype. V and J are TRBV5-1 and TRBJ1-2; tentative D call: TRBD1 (5 bases). CDR1 SGHRS and CDR2 YFSETQ come from the germline V gene. Trimming took 4 bases from V and 9 from J, leaving 13 bases between them. This CDR3 has 12 residues. The CDR3 sequence: CASSPQGGSYTF. CDR3 bases: TGCGCCAGCAGCCCCCAGGGTGGGAGCTACACCTTC.

The rearrangement uses TRBV6-8 and TRBJ2-3; a possible D gene is TRBD1 (6 bases). Trimming took off 7 bases at V and 2 bases at J, with 16 bases between the two ends. Germline V gene lookup returns CDR1 MNHGY and CDR2 SAAAGT. The CDR3 has 15 amino acids. CDR3 region: CASNELAGDTDTQYF. The CDR3, as DNA: TGTGCCAGCAACGAATTGGCAGGGGACACAGATACGCAGTATTTT.

This clonotype was counted ten times or more. The chain recombines TRBV7-2 with TRBJ2-7, with D unclear. This CDR3 comprises 13 residues. CDR1 is SGHTA, CDR2 FQGNSA, per germline. Trimming took 3 bases from V and 3 from J, leaving 9 bases between them. The CDR3 here is CASSLAQNYEQYF. CDR3 bases: TGTGCCAGCAGCTTGGCGCAAAACTACGAGCAGTACTTC.

In this sample, this clonotype turned up many times. The chain joins TRBV9 to TRBJ1-5; D ambiguous. Per germline, CDR1 SGDLS and CDR2 YYNGEE. This CDR3 is 16 amino acids long. Trimming shortened V by 1 base and J by 3 bases, and 14 bases separated the two germline ends. CDR3 protein: CASSVQAGGDNQPQHF. CDR3 bases: TGTGCCAGCAGCGTACAGGCAGGAGGAGACAATCAGCCCCAGCATTTT.

This clonotype came up many times. The chain employs TRBV10-3 and TRBJ1-1; unclear D gene. Trimming pared 7 bases from V and 0 bases from J, leaving 12 bases between. This CDR3 contains 14 residues. Germline CDR1 and CDR2: ENHRY and SYGVKD. Here the CDR3 DNA reads TGTGCCATCAAAGGGCTAGACTTGAACACTGAAGCTTTCTTT. Translating it yields CAIKGLDLNTEAFF.

In regard to this clonotype: Relative to the germline gene, one junction end is altered; a read error may explain this. The V and J genes are TRBV10-2 and TRBJ1-1; D unclear. Germline CDR1 is WSHSY and CDR2 is SAAADI. The CDR3 runs to 15 residues. As DNA, the CDR3 is TGCGCCAGCAGTGACCGCCGTTTGGTGGGCACTGAAGCTCTCTTC. Its protein is CASSDRRLVGTEALF.

This sequence joins TRBV10-2 and TRBJ1-1, with unresolved D. Trimming shortened V by 9 bases and J by 2 bases, and 16 bases separated the two germline ends. CDR1 and CDR2 from the germline V gene are WSHSY and SAAADI. CDR3 size: 14 residues. CDR3 coding DNA: TGCGCCAGTCATAGGAGCACAGCAAACACTGAAGCTTTCTTT. Protein sequence: CASHRSTANTEAFF.

The rearrangement joins TRBV20-1 to TRBJ2-1; TRBD1 agrees at 12 bases. CDR1 is DFQATT and CDR2 is SNEGSKA in the germline V gene (reference sequence). The V gene end was trimmed by 3 bases and the J gene end by 9 bases; junction bases not matched to a gene: 6. The CDR3 length is 14 residues. In nucleotides, the CDR3 is TGCAGTGCTAGTTCGGGACAGGGGGCCGGTGAGCAGTTCTTC. This encodes CSASSGQGAGEQFF.

V usage is TRBV20-1 and J usage is TRBJ1-3; D ambiguous. CDR3 length: 17 amino acids. V was shortened by 4 bases and J by 0 bases, with 19 bases between the two germline ends. Germline CDR1 and CDR2: DFQATT and SNEGSKA (reference sequence). For the CDR3, the DNA is TGCAGTGCTATTGTGGGAACAGCAACCCCCTCTGGAAACACCATATATTTT. Amino acid sequence: CSAIVGTATPSGNTIYF.

The chain employs TRBV9 and TRBJ1-1; 7 bases map to TRBD1. J was trimmed by 7 bases and V by 4 bases; bases with no gene match: 7. The CDR3 contains 13 residues. Per the germline V gene, CDR1 is SGDLS and CDR2 is YYNGEE. The CDR3 loop reads CASSPRQGGEAFF. The CDR3 nucleotides read TGTGCCAGCAGCCCGAGACAGGGCGGTGAAGCTTTCTTT.

This clonotype was detected many times. The chain is built from TRBV12-3 or TRBV12-4 and TRBJ2-1; tentatively, D is TRBD1 or TRBD2 (5 bases each). V was clipped by 11 bases and J by 3 bases, with 14 bases between them. The CDR3 extends over 13 amino acids. The CDR3 bases are TGTGCCTGCCGGGACGGACTCTACAATGAGCAGTTCTTC. Translation: CACRDGLYNEQFF.

Only a few counts were recorded for this clonotype. The gene calls are TRBV29-1 and TRBJ1-1; a weak D match, TRBD1 (5 bases). CDR1 SQVTM and CDR2 ANQGSEA come from the germline V gene. Trimming shortened V by 5 bases and J by 0 bases, and 13 bases separated the two germline ends. The CDR3 consists of 14 residues. CDR3: CSVIPEGMNTEAFF. DNA for the CDR3: TGCAGCGTTATCCCCGAGGGGATGAACACTGAAGCTTTCTTT.

The J gene is TRBJ1-1, the V gene TRBV6-5, with D unresolved. The CDR3 totals 14 residues. V was cut by 3 bases and J by 4 bases, with 12 bases left in between. Germline values: CDR1 MNHEY, CDR2 SVGAGI. The CDR3 protein is CASSYRRFGTEAFF. Here the CDR3 DNA reads TGTGCCAGCAGTTATAGGAGGTTTGGCACTGAAGCTTTCTTT.

In its sample, this clonotype was seen many times. The chain uses TRBV6-1 and TRBJ1-4; D remains unclear. CDR1 and CDR2 (germline): MNHNS, SASEGT. CDR3 length equals 16 residues. The V end was cut by 0 bases, the J end by 8 bases, with 16 bases between. CDR3 sequence (DNA): TGTGCCAGCAGTGAAGCGCTCGCGGGTGGGCAGGAAAAACTGTTTTTT. Translated: CASSEALAGGQEKLFF.

Many counts were recorded for this clonotype. The chain employs TRBV7-6 and TRBJ2-5, with D unclear. With 0 bases removed from V and 5 bases from J, the gap between germline ends came to 7 bases. CDR1 SGHVS and CDR2 FNYEAQ come from the germline V gene. The CDR3 sequence is 13 residues long. The CDR3, as DNA: TGTGCCAGCAGCTTAGCTAGGCGGGAGACCCAGTACTTC. As protein: CASSLARRETQYF.

Of note for this clonotype: The junction departs from germline at one end; a sequencing error may be responsible. The chain employs TRBV2 and TRBJ1-4; D is uncertain. CDR1 is SNHLY, CDR2 FYNNEI, per germline. The CDR3 totals 18 residues. The CDR3, as DNA: TGTGCCAGCAGGGCACGGACCTTCTTAATCTCAACTAATGGAAAACTGTTTTTT. Its protein is CASRARTFLISTNGKLFF.

On this clonotype: The junction and the germline gene differ at one end; a read error may be behind it. V is TRBV19 and J is TRBJ1-1; 7 bases fit TRBD1. This CDR3 comprises 17 residues. Germline V CDR1 and CDR2: LNHDA, SQIVND (reference sequence). The CDR3 sequence is CASSRRSRTGANTGAFF. In nucleotides, the CDR3 is TGTGCCAGTAGTCGACGCTCCCGGACAGGAGCCAACACTGGAGCTTTCTTT.

The CDR3 spells CASSLAGVREPLHF. In nucleotides, the CDR3 is TGTGCCAGCAGTCTGGCAGGGGTTCGCGAACCCCTCCACTTT. J is TRBJ1-6 and V is TRBV7-2; D is possibly TRBD1 (6 bases). This CDR3 has 14 residues. Germline-derived CDR1 and CDR2 are SGHTA and FQGNSA. V was pared by 6 bases and J by 12 bases, with 18 bases between.